These 19 T cell receptor beta chains were all obtained from the same sample, sequenced in a study of a mutant IDH1 vaccine in newly diagnosed glioma listed by TCRdb under 2021. Library preparation used the immunoSEQ multiplex PCR assay. The immuneACCESS repertoire file appears here via TCRdb, limited to in-frame rearrangements. These files lack a portion of the clones; in checked studies, under half of the deficit traces to unresolved V genes, and the cause of the others is not known. The sample profile shows some 56,000 clones; approximately 92% of them were found once. The ten largest clones add up to over 2.5% of the sample. The sample's time point label, in plain terms: baseline, week 1 (first vaccination visit). Per the publication, the treatment or condition label means: pre-vaccination baseline after standard-of-care therapy. Sample: PBMCs, taken from a glioma patient treated with radiotherapy, temozolomide or both. Receptor source: a man aged 50-59 years with glioma.

The rearrangement joins TRBV10-1 to TRBJ1-6, with no clear D. The CDR3 runs to 12 residues. Trimming shortened V by 3 bases and J by 7 bases, and 4 bases separated the two germline ends. The germline CDR1 and CDR2 sequences are WNHNN and SYGVQD (reference sequence). The CDR3 loop reads CASSERNSPLHF. Here the CDR3 DNA reads TGCGCCAGCAGTGAAAGGAATTCACCCCTCCACTTT.

The chain links TRBV6-5 to TRBJ1-1; no clear D gene. The V and J ends lost 10 bases and 4 bases respectively, with 13 bases between them. The CDR3 consists of 12 residues. Germline assignment: CDR1 MNHEY and CDR2 SVGAGI. The CDR3 nucleotides read TGTGCCACCCAAGGCGGTAGCACTGAAGCTTTCTTT. Amino acid sequence: CATQGGSTEAFF.

This chain connects TRBV30 to TRBJ2-5, with TRBD1 identical over 9 bases. The CDR3 consists of 13 residues. In germline, CDR1 is GTSNPN, CDR2 SVGIG (reference sequence). The CDR3: CATNLDRGETQYF. The DNA of the CDR3 is TGTGCTACGAATCTGGACAGGGGAGAGACCCAGTACTTC.

The rearrangement uses TRBV4-3 and TRBJ1-1, with D possibly being TRBD1 (6 bases). The CDR3 spans 15 residues. CDR1 is LGHNA, CDR2 YSLEER, per germline. Deletions cut 3 bases from V and 4 bases from J, with 15 bases between. The CDR3 loop reads CASSQEDSQRTEAFF. CDR3 nucleotides: TGCGCCAGCAGCCAGGAGGACAGTCAACGCACTGAAGCTTTCTTT.

This clone has just a few counts. The chain combines TRBV27 with TRBJ2-5; TRBD1 aligns across 8 bases. Germline V gives CDR1 MNHEY, CDR2 SMNVEV (reference sequence). There are 16 residues in the CDR3. V trimming: 4 bases; J trimming: 3 bases; junction bases outside the gene matches: 10. The chain's CDR3 is CASSSTGGDYKETQYF. CDR3 in DNA: TGTGCCAGCAGTTCCACAGGGGGTGATTACAAAGAGACCCAGTACTTC.

V is TRBV9 and J is TRBJ2-5; 8 bases line up with TRBD1. Per the germline V gene, CDR1 is SGDLS and CDR2 is YYNGEE. Losses at the gene ends were 0 bases for V and 5 bases for J; bases not matched to a gene: 12. This CDR3 has 17 amino acids. CDR3 loop: CASSVGASRGPGETQYF. CDR3 coding DNA: TGTGCCAGCAGCGTAGGGGCTAGCAGGGGGCCCGGGGAGACCCAGTACTTC.

The CDR3 DNA follows: TGTGCCAGCAGTATGACAGGGAACTATGGCTACACCTTC. This gives the protein CASSMTGNYGYTF. V gene TRBV9 combines with J gene TRBJ1-2, with 7 bases that match TRBD1. The CDR3 loop spans 13 amino acids. After removal of 5 bases from V and 2 bases from J, the junction contained 3 bases not matched to a gene. Per the germline V gene, CDR1 is SGDLS and CDR2 is YYNGEE.

V and J are TRBV2 and TRBJ2-3; D is tentatively TRBD1 or TRBD2 (5 bases each). The V end was cut by 6 bases, the J end by 0 bases, with 19 bases between. Germline V gives CDR1 SNHLY, CDR2 FYNNEI. The length of the CDR3 is 17 residues. The CDR3 loop is CASSPGQRAASTDTQYF. The CDR3 nucleotides are TGTGCCAGCAGCCCGGGGCAGCGTGCGGCTAGCACAGATACGCAGTATTTT. The full variable domain, in which reference TRBV2 and TRBJ2-3 provide the parts outside the CDR3, is EPEVTQTPSHQVTQMGQEVILRCVPISNHLYFYWYRQILGQKVEFLVSFYNNEISEKSEIFDDQFSVERPDGSNFTLKIRSTKLEDSAMYFCASSPGQRAASTDTQYFGPGTRLTVL.

The chain links TRBV27 to TRBJ1-1; no definite D call. Germline V CDR1 and CDR2: MNHEY, SMNVEV (reference sequence). The CDR3 loop spans 15 amino acids. The V and J ends lost 1 base and 7 bases respectively, with 16 bases between them. This chain's CDR3 is CASSLYIPRVGEAFF. Here the CDR3 DNA reads TGTGCCAGCAGTTTATATATCCCGCGGGTAGGTGAAGCTTTCTTT.

The rearrangement links TRBV7-9 to TRBJ1-2; D may be TRBD1 (6 bases). Trimming pared 3 bases from V and 6 bases from J, leaving 14 bases between. Germline V gene data show CDR1 as SEHNR and CDR2 as FQNEAQ (reference sequence). CDR3 length: 14 amino acids. The CDR3 region has the DNA TGTGCCAGCAGCTTTAATTGGGGGCTGGATGGCTACACCTTC. Translating gives CASSFNWGLDGYTF.

V and J are TRBV9 and TRBJ2-1; the match to TRBD1 covers 8 bases. The junction had 1 base not matched to a gene; V was cut back by 2 bases and J by 3 bases. The CDR3 is made up of 14 amino acids. From germline, CDR1 is SGDLS and CDR2 YYNGEE. CDR3 amino acids: CASSVGQGYNEQFF. As DNA, the CDR3 is TGTGCCAGCAGCGTTGGACAGGGCTACAATGAGCAGTTCTTC.

The genes are TRBV4-1 and TRBJ2-4; D remains ambiguous. CDR1 and CDR2 from the germline V gene are MGHRA and YSYEKL. CDR3 length: 14 amino acids. V lost 8 bases to trimming and J lost 3 bases, with 14 bases between them. CDR3 protein: CASHSEDNKNIQYF. DNA for the CDR3: TGCGCCAGCCATTCTGAGGATAACAAAAACATTCAGTACTTC.

V usage is TRBV7-9 and J usage is TRBJ1-2; 9 positions agree with TRBD1. CDR1 and CDR2 (germline): SEHNR, FQNEAQ (reference sequence). The CDR3 is 16 amino acids. With V trimmed by 4 bases and J by 6 bases, 12 bases remained unmatched. The CDR3 loop is CASSSKNRGQVNGYTF. The CDR3 bases are TGTGCCAGCAGCTCAAAGAACAGGGGGCAAGTTAATGGCTACACCTTC.

The chain links TRBV5-6 to TRBJ2-4, with TRBD1 matching 8 bases. The CDR3 loop spans 16 amino acids. Looked up from germline, CDR1 is SGHDT and CDR2 is YYEEEE. The V segment lost 1 base and the J segment 4 bases; nucleotides outside the gene matches: 7. The chain's CDR3 is CASSLFSGQGKNIQYF. The CDR3 nucleotides are TGTGCCAGCAGCTTGTTCTCAGGACAGGGAAAAAACATTCAGTACTTC.

CDR3 coding DNA: TGTGCCAGCTCACTGACAGGGGAAGCTTTCTTT. This translates into CASSLTGEAFF. This chain uses TRBV18 with TRBJ1-1, with 7 bases fitting TRBD1. Trimming cost V 4 bases and J 8 bases; bases outside gene matches: 1. Germline assignment: CDR1 KGHSH and CDR2 LQKENI. CDR3 length equals 11 residues.

Only one count was recorded for this clone. This chain links TRBV25-1 with TRBJ1-1; D is unclear. Trimming took off 5 bases at V and 1 base at J, with 11 bases between the two ends. This CDR3 has 14 amino acids. Germline V gives CDR1 MGHDK, CDR2 SYGVNS. CDR3: CASSPRRENTEAFF. CDR3 nucleotides: TGTGCCAGCAGTCCGCGGCGGGAGAACACTGAAGCTTTCTTT.

The chain has TRBV6-4 and TRBJ2-1; the match to TRBD2 covers 9 bases. CDR1 and CDR2 from the germline V gene are MRHNA and SNTAGT. The length of the CDR3 is 16 residues. Losses at the gene ends were 6 bases for V and 4 bases for J; bases not matched to a gene: 10. The CDR3 sequence is CASRPSSGASYNEQFF. CDR3 coding DNA: TGTGCCAGCAGACCTTCTAGCGGGGCGAGTTACAATGAGCAGTTCTTC.

The chain links TRBV14 to TRBJ2-7, with D possibly matching TRBD1 (5 bases). The V gene's germline CDR1 is SGHDN and CDR2 FVKESK. The V and J ends lost 4 bases and 2 bases respectively, with 15 bases between them. CDR3 length: 15 amino acids. The CDR3 bases are TGTGCCAGCAGCCGGGCCGTTGGGGCTGCCTACGAGCAGTACTTC. Translating it yields CASSRAVGAAYEQYF.

This chain uses TRBV5-4 with TRBJ2-2; possibly TRBD2 for D (5 bases). The V gene lost 4 bases and the J gene lost 8 bases, with 21 bases spanning the gap. The CDR3 is made up of 16 amino acids. The germline V gene has CDR1 SGHNT and CDR2 YYREEE (reference sequence). CDR3 residues: CASSPGRAGRQGELFF. The CDR3, as DNA: TGTGCCAGCAGCCCCGGGCGGGCGGGCCGTCAAGGGGAGCTGTTTTTT.